This T cell receptor beta chain was sequenced in a study of T cell responses to AZD1222 COVID-19 vaccine. Overall study results and limits: Possibly, clonal diversity was underestimated; donors were largely white British and included more females. Unmutated variant regions are reportedly the target of nearly half of TCRs that are spike-specific.

In regard to this clone: Its antigen is unknown.

The length of the CDR3 is 14 residues. Looked up from germline, CDR1 is SEHNR and CDR2 is FQNEAQ (reference sequence). The trim removed 7 bases at V and 6 bases at J, leaving 5 bases unmatched. Sequencing was performed with immunoSEQ multiplex PCR; in TCRdb, only in-frame clones are kept and a portion is missing. The sample holds some 180,000 clones; approximately 88% are singletons and the top ten take 0.85% to 1.1%. Specimen: peripheral blood, collected 28 days after the second AZD1222 dose. The sequence came from an adult who received the AZD1222 COVID-19 vaccine. The rearrangement links TRBV7-9 to TRBJ2-1, with 11 bases identical to TRBD2. DNA for the CDR3: TGTGCCAGCAACATCGGACTAGCGGGCAATGAGCAGTTCTTC. This gives the protein CASNIGLAGNEQFF.